The 30 T cell receptor beta chains presented below share a single source sample, sequenced in a study of T cell repertoires in cytomegalovirus infection. MiXCR was run by TCRdb on the reads, yielding one entry per CDR3 protein. The sample includes around 200,000 distinct CDR3 sequences, roughly a sixth of them seen just once. The sequencing input was CD8+ T cells from PBMCs. These receptors were collected from a human donor in good health (CMV status not recorded). Some clones in this sample may be carry-over from other donors' samples.

The V call is TRBV4-1, the J call TRBJ1-1, with 11 positions matching TRBD1. V lost 0 bases, J lost 5 bases, and 5 bases stayed unmatched. The CDR3 contains 16 residues. Looked up from germline, CDR1 is MGHRA and CDR2 is YSYEKL. The CDR3 region is CASSQDGDRGRTEAFF. The CDR3 nucleotides are TGCGCCAGCAGCCAAGACGGGGACAGGGGGAGAACTGAAGCTTTCTTT.

V usage is TRBV7-9 and J usage is TRBJ2-1, with D maybe TRBD2 (5 bases). Germline CDR1 and CDR2: SEHNR and FQNEAQ (reference sequence). The CDR3 contains 16 residues. V lost 4 bases to trimming and J lost 0 bases, with 13 bases between them. CDR3 sequence reads: CASSSSFGSSYNEQFF. CDR3 coding DNA: TGTGCCAGCAGCTCTAGTTTTGGGAGCTCCTACAATGAGCAGTTCTTC.

The V call is TRBV7-9, the J call TRBJ1-2, with 7 bases that match TRBD1. This CDR3 spans 15 amino acids. Germline CDR1 reads SEHNR; CDR2 reads FQNEAQ (reference sequence). The V segment lost 8 bases and the J segment 1 base; nucleotides outside the gene matches: 10. The CDR3 sequence is CASSGDRDLNYGYTF. CDR3 in DNA: TGTGCCAGCTCCGGAGACAGGGACCTTAACTATGGCTACACCTTC.

This clonotype was observed a handful of times. The chain is built from TRBV12-3 or TRBV12-4 and TRBJ2-6; D uncertain. CDR3 length equals 14 residues. With 2 bases removed from V and 4 bases from J, the gap between germline ends came to 6 bases. The CDR3 loop reads CASSLSSGANVLTF. As DNA, the CDR3 is TGTGCCAGCAGTTTATCTTCCGGGGCCAACGTCCTGACTTTC.

CDR3 region: CASSLPIGIVTGELFF. CDR3 sequence (DNA): TGTGCCAGCAGTTTACCCATCGGGATAGTCACCGGGGAGCTGTTTTTT. The chain has TRBV28 and TRBJ2-2; tentative D call: TRBD2 (5 bases). The CDR3 is made up of 16 amino acids. CDR1 and CDR2 from the germline V gene are MDHEN and SYDVKM. V lost 2 bases and J lost 4, with 14 bases in between.

The CDR3 DNA reads as TGTGCCAGCAGCCTGGACGGGACGGGATACGAGCAGTACTTC. Translation: CASSLDGTGYEQYF. The V and J genes are TRBV5-5 and TRBJ2-7; D might be TRBD1 or TRBD2, each matching 5 bases. This CDR3 is built from 14 residues. The V gene lost 4 bases and the J gene lost 4 bases, with 15 bases spanning the gap. The germline V gene encodes CDR1 SGHKS and CDR2 YYEKEE (reference sequence).

There are many counts of this clonotype. This chain connects TRBV7-9 to TRBJ1-2; perhaps TRBD1 as D (5 bases). The CDR3 has 13 residues. V lost 5 bases, J lost 4 bases, and 11 bases lay in between. Germline V lookup: CDR1 SEHNR, CDR2 FQNEAQ (reference sequence). CDR3 loop: CASSRGGTYGYTF. For the CDR3, the DNA is TGTGCCAGCAGCCGGGGGGGGACCTATGGCTACACCTTC. Using reference TRBV7-9 and TRBJ1-2 for the parts outside the CDR3, the full variable domain is DTGVSQNPRHKITKRGQNVTFRCDPISEHNRLYWYRQTLGQGPEFLTYFQNEAQLEKSRLLSDRFSAERPKGSFSTLEIQRTEQGDSAMYLCASSRGGTYGYTFGSGTRLTVV.

For this clonotype: One junction end does not reproduce the germline sequence, and a read error may be involved. This chain's CDR3 is CASSSGTSSEAIF. The CDR3 bases are TGTGCCAGCAGTTCCGGGACTTCATCTGAAGCTATCTTT. V usage is TRBV6-2 or TRBV6-3 and J usage is TRBJ1-1; D may be TRBD1 (5 bases). This CDR3 is built from 13 residues. Germline CDR1 and CDR2: MNHEY and SVGEGT.

This clonotype occurred a few times. The chain is built from TRBV14 and TRBJ2-7, with D hard to call. Germline CDR1 reads SGHDN; CDR2 reads FVKESK. Trimming took 4 bases from V and 11 from J, leaving 21 bases between them. The CDR3 length is 14 residues. CDR3 sequence reads: CASSPRTVGEVKYF. In nucleotides, the CDR3 is TGTGCCAGCAGCCCCCGGACGGTGGGTGAGGTGAAGTACTTC. The whole variable domain, remainder taken from reference TRBV14 and TRBJ2-7, is EAGVTQFPSHSVIEKGQTVTLRCDPISGHDNLYWYRRVMGKEIKFLLHFVKESKQDESGMPNNRFLAERTGGTYSTLKVQPAELEDSGVYFCASSPRTVGEVKYFGPGTRLTVT.

The CDR3 protein is CASSFSARNEKLFF. CDR3 DNA sequence: TGTGCCAGCAGTTTTTCGGCGCGTAACGAAAAACTGTTTTTT. This chain connects TRBV12-3 or TRBV12-4 to TRBJ1-4; D is ambiguous. This CDR3 spans 14 amino acids. With 3 bases removed from V and 8 bases from J, the gap between germline ends came to 13 bases.

The chain has TRBV14 and TRBJ2-7, with TRBD1 as a possible D gene (6 bases). The CDR3 totals 15 residues. V shed 1 base and J shed 3 bases, with 13 bases lying between them. Germline loops: CDR1 SGHDN, CDR2 FVKESK. CDR3 loop: CASSQVQGPIYEQYF. In DNA form, the CDR3 reads TGTGCCAGCAGCCAAGTGCAGGGGCCCATCTACGAGCAGTACTTC.

This clonotype was detected a few times. The chain's CDR3 is CASSSGTGGSGELFF. The DNA for the CDR3 is TGTGCCAGCAGCTCCGGGACAGGGGGCAGCGGGGAGCTGTTTTTT. This sequence joins TRBV7-9 and TRBJ2-2; 12 bases map to TRBD1. Trimming removed 4 bases from V and 7 bases from J; junction bases left unmatched: 4. Germline V CDR1 and CDR2: SEHNR, FQNEAQ (reference sequence). The CDR3 has 15 amino acids.

This clonotype was seen a few times. This chain uses TRBV14 with TRBJ2-7; D ambiguous. CDR3 length: 15 residues. Germline assignment: CDR1 SGHDN and CDR2 FVKESK. V was pared by 1 base and J by 0 bases, with 10 bases between. CDR3 nucleotides: TGTGCCAGCAGCCAAGGCGTGGGCAGCTCCTACGAGCAGTACTTC. Translating gives CASSQGVGSSYEQYF.

This clonotype was seen a handful of times. V is TRBV12-3 or TRBV12-4 and J is TRBJ2-7, with D hard to call. CDR3 length: 13 amino acids. The V gene lost 8 bases and the J gene lost 4 bases, with 15 bases spanning the gap. This chain's CDR3 is CASSMGLGYEQYF. CDR3 nucleotides: TGTGCCAGCTCTATGGGGTTGGGATACGAGCAGTACTTC.

This clonotype was found a few times. The J gene is TRBJ2-7, the V gene TRBV29-1, with D maybe TRBD1 (6 bases). CDR1 and CDR2 from the germline V gene are SQVTM and ANQGSEA. This CDR3 contains 12 residues. V gave up 5 bases and J gave up 7 bases, with 15 bases separating them. CDR3 DNA: TGCAGCGTTCCCAGGGGTCTAGGTGAGCAGTACTTC. Translating it yields CSVPRGLGEQYF.

This clonotype was seen only a few times. The chain combines TRBV20-1 with TRBJ1-3; possible D gene TRBD1, 6 bases. Germline V gene sequence: CDR1 DFQATT, CDR2 SNEGSKA (reference sequence). CDR3 length equals 13 residues. The ends were cut back, 1 base at V and 4 bases at J, with 8 bases in the middle. The CDR3 spells CSARGTVGNTIYF. CDR3 in DNA: TGCAGTGCTAGAGGGACAGTAGGAAACACCATATATTTT.

The chain has TRBV10-3 and TRBJ1-2; TRBD1 might be the D (6 bases). This CDR3 comprises 13 residues. Germline loops: CDR1 ENHRY, CDR2 SYGVKD. Trimming removed 0 bases at V and 8 bases at J, with 10 bases between. CDR3 protein: CAISESGGSGYTF. Written as DNA, the CDR3 is TGTGCCATCAGTGAGTCAGGGGGATCCGGCTACACCTTC.

V usage is TRBV7-6 and J usage is TRBJ1-2; no clear D. Germline CDR1 SGHVS, CDR2 FNYEAQ. CDR3 length: 12 residues. Trimming removed 1 base at V and 4 bases at J, with 4 bases between. For the CDR3, the DNA is TGTGCCAGCAGCTTAGTTGCCTATGGCTACACCTTC. This translates into CASSLVAYGYTF. The whole variable domain, filled in from reference TRBV7-6 and TRBJ1-2, reads GAGVSQSPRYKVTKRGQDVALRCDPISGHVSLYWYRQALGQGPEFLTYFNYEAQQDKSGLPNDRFSAERPEGSISTLTIQRTEQRDSAMYRCASSLVAYGYTFGSGTRLTVV.

The chain employs TRBV7-6 and TRBJ2-2; no definite D call. Germline CDR1 reads SGHVS; CDR2 reads FNYEAQ. V dropped 11 bases and J dropped 7 bases, with 14 bases sitting between them. The CDR3 runs 12 residues. The CDR3 spells CAGWNRGGELFF. As DNA, the CDR3 is TGTGCCGGTTGGAATCGTGGCGGGGAGCTGTTTTTT.

This clonotype was seen a few times. The chain uses TRBV6-2 or TRBV6-3 and TRBJ1-1, with D possibly matching TRBD1 (5 bases). CDR1 MNHEY and CDR2 SVGEGT come from the germline V gene. V gave up 0 bases and J gave up 3 bases, with 14 bases separating them. This CDR3 has 16 amino acids. The CDR3 nucleotides read TGTGCCAGCAGTTACTCGATCATCGGGGGATACACTGAAGCTTTCTTT. Its translation: CASSYSIIGGYTEAFF.

The CDR3 coding sequence is TGTGCCAGCAGTCGGACAGGGGATAATGAAAAACTGTTTTTT. This translates into CASSRTGDNEKLFF. V gene TRBV6-2 or TRBV6-3 combines with J gene TRBJ1-4, with TRBD1 matching over 9 bases. The length of the CDR3 is 14 residues. V shed 5 bases and J 4 bases; nucleotides not matched to a gene: 2. Germline loops: CDR1 MNHEY, CDR2 SVGEGT.

This clonotype was seen a handful of times. This chain links TRBV7-9 with TRBJ2-1; 12 nucleotides match TRBD2. V gave up 4 bases and J gave up 8 bases; unmatched junction bases: 3. Germline loops: CDR1 SEHNR, CDR2 FQNEAQ (reference sequence). CDR3 length: 14 residues. The CDR3: CASSSSSGGDEQFF. In DNA, the CDR3 is TGTGCCAGCAGCTCGTCTAGCGGGGGGGATGAGCAGTTCTTC. The entire variable domain, with the rest obtained from reference TRBV7-9 and TRBJ2-1, is as follows: DTGVSQNPRHKITKRGQNVTFRCDPISEHNRLYWYRQTLGQGPEFLTYFQNEAQLEKSRLLSDRFSAERPKGSFSTLEIQRTEQGDSAMYLCASSSSSGGDEQFFGPGTRLTVL.

The chain has TRBV7-9 and TRBJ2-5; either TRBD1 or TRBD2 may supply D (5 bases each). Trimming removed 4 bases from V and 2 bases from J, with 11 bases in between. Germline CDR1 and CDR2: SEHNR and FQNEAQ (reference sequence). This CDR3 spans 14 amino acids. CDR3 residues: CASSSDGAQETQYF. The CDR3 DNA reads TGTGCCAGCAGCTCCGACGGGGCACAAGAGACCCAGTACTTC.

This clonotype has more than one count but fewer than ten. The chain couples TRBV6-5 to TRBJ1-1, with 7 bases fitting TRBD1. CDR1 MNHEY and CDR2 SVGAGI come from the germline V gene. This CDR3 region has 14 residues. After removal of 1 base from V and 3 bases from J, the junction contained 2 bases not matched to a gene. DNA of the CDR3: TGTGCCAGCAGTTACTGGCAGGGGGACACTGAAGCTTTCTTT. Amino acids: CASSYWQGDTEAFF.

A few counts support this clonotype. The chain employs TRBV7-2 and TRBJ2-7; possible D gene TRBD1, 6 bases. Deletions cut 2 bases from V and 7 bases from J, with 24 bases between. This CDR3 is built from 17 residues. Germline lookup yields CDR1 SGHTA and CDR2 FQGNSA. The DNA for the CDR3 is TGTGCCAGCAGCTTATCAACCGAAGGGACATCCTTAGGAGAGCAGTACTTC. It specifies CASSLSTEGTSLGEQYF.

This clonotype has more than one count but fewer than ten. This chain joins TRBV7-9 and TRBJ2-7; 8 bases line up with TRBD1. V lost 5 bases and J lost 4; bases outside the gene matches: 19. The germline gives CDR1 SEHNR, CDR2 FQNEAQ (reference sequence). The CDR3 is 18 residues long. CDR3 bases: TGTGCCAGCAGCCACGAATCAGGGGGCCCTACTACCTTTTACGAGCAGTACTTC. It specifies CASSHESGGPTTFYEQYF.

The chain couples TRBV24-1 to TRBJ1-2; D may be TRBD1 (5 bases). Trimming took off 4 bases at V and 4 bases at J, with 9 bases between the two ends. This CDR3 is 13 amino acids long. CDR1 is KGHDR, CDR2 SFDVKD, per germline. Here the CDR3 DNA reads TGTGCCACCAGTGACTCAGGGAGCTATGGCTACACCTTC. Protein sequence: CATSDSGSYGYTF.

This clonotype has just a few counts. This rearrangement joins TRBV7-9 to TRBJ1-1; a possible D gene is TRBD1 (5 bases). The V end lost 5 bases, the J end lost 7 bases, and 14 bases lay between the germline ends. CDR1 is SEHNR and CDR2 is FQNEAQ in the germline V gene (reference sequence). The CDR3 has 13 amino acids. CDR3 protein: CASSPPGTREAFF. Here the CDR3 DNA reads TGTGCCAGCAGCCCCCCAGGGACCCGTGAAGCTTTCTTT.

This clonotype was seen a few times. This chain links TRBV7-9 with TRBJ2-7; 8 bases are a match to TRBD1. CDR3 length: 15 residues. Trimming removed 5 bases from V and 0 bases from J; junction bases left unmatched: 6. The germline V gene encodes CDR1 SEHNR and CDR2 FQNEAQ (reference sequence). The CDR3 DNA reads as TGTGCCAGCAGCCCCCGGACAGGGAACTCCTACGAGCAGTACTTC. It specifies CASSPRTGNSYEQYF.

This clonotype has more than one count but fewer than ten. This chain uses TRBV7-6 with TRBJ2-1; TRBD1 is a possible D gene (7 bases). The CDR3 is made up of 16 amino acids. V lost 1 base, J lost 12 bases, and 22 bases lay in between. From germline, CDR1 is SGHVS and CDR2 FNYEAQ. The CDR3 nucleotides read TGTGCCAGCAGCTTAGGGACGGGGGAAGGGGACAGAGGGCAGTTCTTC. Encoded protein: CASSLGTGEGDRGQFF.